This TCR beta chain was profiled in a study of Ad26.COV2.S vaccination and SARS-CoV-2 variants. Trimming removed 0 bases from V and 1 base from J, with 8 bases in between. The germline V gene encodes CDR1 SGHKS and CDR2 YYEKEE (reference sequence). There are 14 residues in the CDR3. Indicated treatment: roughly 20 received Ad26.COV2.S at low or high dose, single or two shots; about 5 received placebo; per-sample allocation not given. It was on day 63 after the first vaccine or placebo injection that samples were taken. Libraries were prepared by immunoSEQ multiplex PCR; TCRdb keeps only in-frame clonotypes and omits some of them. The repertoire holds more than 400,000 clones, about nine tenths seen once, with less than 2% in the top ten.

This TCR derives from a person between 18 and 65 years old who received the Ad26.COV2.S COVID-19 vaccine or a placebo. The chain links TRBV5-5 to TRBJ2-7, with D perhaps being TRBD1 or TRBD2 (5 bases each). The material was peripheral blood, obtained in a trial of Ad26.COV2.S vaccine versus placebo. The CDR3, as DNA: TGTGCCAGCAGCTTGGTGGGACGGTCCTACGAGCAGTACTTC. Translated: CASSLVGRSYEQYF.